Presented here are 19 T cell receptor beta chains from one specimen sequenced in a study of T cell repertoires in cytomegalovirus infection (dated by TCRdb to the late 2010s). Sample treatment or condition, as interpreted from the label and publication: in vitro stimulation with specific CMV peptide epitopes to enrich CMV-specific T cells. No antigen is known for these receptors. For sequencing, an Illumina HiSeq 1500 was employed. TCRdb passed the public sequencing reads through fastp at Q25 and MiXCR, retaining productive beta sequences. Every CDR3 protein is listed once, alongside the most common genes and DNA of its rows. The sample yields around 750,000 distinct CDR3 sequences; approximately 29% were counted once. 9.5% to 15% of the sample rests with the top ten. The material sequenced was cultured CD8+ T cells from PBMCs, taken from culture after CMV antigen stimulation. The receptors stem from a human donor in good health (CMV status not recorded). Some clones in this sample may be carry-over from other donors' samples.

A single count supports this clonotype. This chain connects TRBV7-9 to TRBJ2-1, with TRBD1 identical over 7 bases. CDR1 is SEHNR and CDR2 is FQNEAQ in the germline V gene (reference sequence). V trimming: 5 bases; J trimming: 9 bases; junction bases outside the gene matches: 4. This CDR3 contains 12 residues. The CDR3 nucleotides are TGTGCCAGCAGCCAACAGGGGACTGAGCAGTTCTTC. Translated: CASSQQGTEQFF.

CDR3 loop: CARGGLAGARGNEQFF. CDR3 coding DNA: TGTGCCAGGGGGGGACTAGCGGGGGCCCGTGGAAATGAGCAGTTCTTC. The chain carries TRBV19 and TRBJ2-1; 14 bases line up with TRBD2. The length of the CDR3 is 16 residues. CDR1 LNHDA and CDR2 SQIVND come from the germline V gene (reference sequence). Unmatched junction bases numbered 11, after V lost 9 bases and J lost 7 bases.

This clonotype has a handful of counts. This chain connects TRBV6-6 to TRBJ2-6; 8 bases match TRBD2. The CDR3 is made up of 17 amino acids. From germline, CDR1 is MNHNY and CDR2 SVGAGI (reference sequence). J lost 1 base, V lost 5 bases, and 7 bases had no gene match. The CDR3 bases are TGTGCCAGCAGTCCGAGCGGGGGTATTTCTGGGGCCAACGTCCTGACTTTC. Translated: CASSPSGGISGANVLTF.

Comment on this clonotype: The CDR3 does not end in the conserved phenylalanine or tryptophan, so this is likely a read error. The rearrangement joins TRBV19 to TRBJ2-1; D is possibly TRBD1 (6 bases). CDR1 is LNHDA, CDR2 SQIVND, per germline (reference sequence). V was clipped by 6 bases and J by 8 bases, with 20 bases between them. This CDR3 comprises 15 residues. The CDR3 is CASSIYGAGVDEQFI. The DNA for the CDR3 is TGTGCCAGTAGCATTTATGGGGCAGGGGTGGATGAGCAGTTCATC.

The gene calls are TRBV6-1 and TRBJ2-2; D is uncertain. Germline V gene sequence: CDR1 MNHNS, CDR2 SASEGT. The CDR3 consists of 13 residues. Trimming pared 3 bases from V and 3 bases from J, leaving 5 bases between. The CDR3 DNA follows: TGTGCCAGCAGTGACCGATACACCGGGGAGCTGTTTTTT. It encodes CASSDRYTGELFF.

This clonotype was detected many times. V and J are TRBV27 and TRBJ1-1; D ambiguous. V was clipped by 6 bases and J by 1 base, with 18 bases between them. The CDR3 runs 16 residues. Looked up from germline, CDR1 is MNHEY and CDR2 is SMNVEV (reference sequence). CDR3 amino acids: CASSPQGWEGNTEAFF. The CDR3, as DNA: TGTGCCAGCAGCCCCCAAGGTTGGGAGGGGAACACTGAAGCTTTCTTT.

The V call is TRBV23-1, the J call TRBJ1-5; D is perhaps TRBD1 (6 bases). TRBV23-1 is annotated as an ORF whose role is uncertain. The V end lost 0 bases, the J end lost 0 bases, and 15 bases lay between the germline ends. The CDR3 sequence is 18 residues long. The chain's CDR3 is CASSQSREQGRSNQPQHF. Written as DNA, the CDR3 is TGCGCCAGCAGTCAATCGAGGGAACAGGGTCGTAGCAATCAGCCCCAGCATTTT.

This clonotype was observed at least ten times. The chain carries TRBV4-2 and TRBJ2-2; 8 bases fit TRBD2. The CDR3 is made up of 15 amino acids. Germline values: CDR1 LGHNA, CDR2 YNFKEQ. V shed 0 bases, J shed 6 bases, and the junction held 3 bases outside the gene matches. The DNA for the CDR3 is TGTGCCAGCAGCCAAGATCGGGGGGGGTCCGGGGAGCTGTTTTTT. Protein: CASSQDRGGSGELFF.

This rearrangement joins TRBV29-1 to TRBJ1-2, with TRBD1 identical over 10 bases. The CDR3 runs to 13 residues. Trimming took 7 bases from V and 6 from J; bases not matched to a gene: 8. Germline CDR1 and CDR2: SQVTM and ANQGSEA. The CDR3 protein is CSGKTGTGDGYTF. The CDR3 DNA sequence: TGCAGCGGTAAAACCGGGACAGGGGATGGCTACACCTTC.

The chain couples TRBV7-6 to TRBJ1-5; no clear D. The V gene lost 1 base and the J gene lost 0 bases, with 7 bases spanning the gap. The CDR3 extends over 15 amino acids. Per germline, CDR1 SGHVS and CDR2 FNYEAQ. As DNA, the CDR3 is TGTGCCAGCAGCTTAGATCCAGATAGCAATCAGCCCCAGCATTTT. Amino acids: CASSLDPDSNQPQHF.

This clonotype was found a few times. The genes are TRBV28 and TRBJ2-3; the match to TRBD2 covers 9 bases. From germline, CDR1 is MDHEN and CDR2 SYDVKM. With V trimmed by 2 bases and J by 14 bases, 8 bases remained unmatched. This CDR3 is 13 amino acids long. Here the CDR3 reads CASSLSPGLAPYF. Written as DNA, the CDR3 is TGTGCCAGCAGTTTAAGTCCGGGACTAGCTCCGTATTTT.

The chain employs TRBV12-3 or TRBV12-4 and TRBJ1-1; 9 bases are shared with TRBD1. The ends lost 1 base at V and 11 bases at J; junction bases unmatched: 14. The CDR3 covers 16 residues. CDR3 sequence (DNA): TGTGCCAGCAGTTTAGAAGGCGGGACAGGGTTCGTATGGGCTTTCTTT. Translating it yields CASSLEGGTGFVWAFF.

This clonotype came up many times. The chain recombines TRBV7-2 with TRBJ2-1; D may match TRBD1 or TRBD2 (6 bases each). The CDR3 covers 16 residues. Germline V gives CDR1 SGHTA, CDR2 FQGNSA. V dropped 5 bases and J dropped 2 bases, with 16 bases sitting between them. The CDR3 loop is CASSPIGGRPYNEQFF. The CDR3 DNA sequence: TGTGCCAGCAGCCCGATAGGGGGGCGGCCCTACAATGAGCAGTTCTTC.

The chain recombines TRBV28 with TRBJ2-3, with D tentatively TRBD1 (6 bases). The CDR3 loop spans 17 amino acids. CDR1 is MDHEN, CDR2 SYDVKM, per germline. Trimming took off 2 bases at V and 2 bases at J, with 17 bases between the two ends. Here the CDR3 reads CASSLRMTGRLTDTQYF. CDR3 sequence (DNA): TGTGCCAGCAGTTTAAGGATGACAGGACGCCTCACAGATACGCAGTATTTT. Drawing the rest from reference TRBV28 and TRBJ2-3, the complete variable domain is DVKVTQSSRYLVKRTGEKVFLECVQDMDHENMFWYRQDPGLGLRLIYFSYDVKMKEKGDIPEGYSVSREKKERFSLILESASTNQTSMYLCASSLRMTGRLTDTQYFGPGTRLTVL.

The chain has TRBV6-2 or TRBV6-3 and TRBJ1-2, with 9 bases that match TRBD1. From germline, CDR1 is MNHEY and CDR2 SVGEGT. There are 14 residues in the CDR3. The V segment lost 4 bases and the J segment 2 bases; nucleotides outside the gene matches: 2. Here the CDR3 DNA reads TGTGCCAGCAGTTGGGACAGGGTAAACTATGGCTACACCTTC. This sequence encodes CASSWDRVNYGYTF.

This clonotype was counted between two and nine times. The V gene is TRBV7-9, the J gene TRBJ2-3, with D perhaps TRBD1 or TRBD2 (5 bases each). This CDR3 comprises 14 residues. With 5 bases removed from V and 1 base from J, the gap between germline ends came to 10 bases. Germline V gene data show CDR1 as SEHNR and CDR2 as FQNEAQ (reference sequence). The CDR3 coding sequence is TGTGCCAGCAGCCGGGAAGGGGGCACAGATACGCAGTATTTT. As protein: CASSREGGTDTQYF.

In its sample, this clonotype was seen many times. V is TRBV6-1 and J is TRBJ1-5; no clear D. The CDR3 is made up of 15 amino acids. The V gene's germline CDR1 is MNHNS and CDR2 SASEGT. Trimming pared 5 bases from V and 0 bases from J, leaving 11 bases between. The CDR3 DNA reads TGTGCCAGCAGTATCATTGGTTCTAGCAATCAGCCCCAGCATTTT. Its translation: CASSIIGSSNQPQHF.

This clonotype was detected only a few times. The V gene is TRBV6-1, the J gene TRBJ2-7; tentatively, D is TRBD1 or TRBD2 (5 bases each). Germline V lookup: CDR1 MNHNS, CDR2 SASEGT. The CDR3 has 15 residues. V was trimmed by 3 bases and J by 2 bases, leaving 14 bases between them. CDR3 amino acids: CASSEVGTDPYEQYV. Here the CDR3 DNA reads TGTGCCAGCAGTGAGGTAGGGACGGACCCCTACGAGCAGTACGTC.

V usage is TRBV12-3 or TRBV12-4 and J usage is TRBJ1-5, with a weak D call TRBD1 (6 bases). V lost 5 bases to trimming and J lost 7 bases, with 18 bases between them. The CDR3 covers 15 residues. The CDR3 DNA reads TGTGCCAGCAGTGAGTTATGGGCAGGGGAACAGCCCCAGCATTTT. It codes for CASSELWAGEQPQHF.